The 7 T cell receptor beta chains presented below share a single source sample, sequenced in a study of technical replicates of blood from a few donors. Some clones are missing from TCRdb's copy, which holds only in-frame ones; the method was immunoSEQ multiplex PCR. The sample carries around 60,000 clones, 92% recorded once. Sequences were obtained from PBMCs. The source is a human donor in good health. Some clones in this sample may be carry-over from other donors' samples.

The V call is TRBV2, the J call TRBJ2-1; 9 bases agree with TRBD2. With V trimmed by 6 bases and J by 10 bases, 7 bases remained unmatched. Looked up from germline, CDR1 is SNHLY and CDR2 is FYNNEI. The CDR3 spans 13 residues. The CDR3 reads CASRRTSAEEQFF. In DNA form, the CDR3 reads TGTGCCAGCAGGAGGACTAGCGCTGAAGAGCAGTTCTTC. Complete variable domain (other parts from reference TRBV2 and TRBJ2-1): EPEVTQTPSHQVTQMGQEVILRCVPISNHLYFYWYRQILGQKVEFLVSFYNNEISEKSEIFDDQFSVERPDGSNFTLKIRSTKLEDSAMYFCASRRTSAEEQFFGPGTRLTVL.

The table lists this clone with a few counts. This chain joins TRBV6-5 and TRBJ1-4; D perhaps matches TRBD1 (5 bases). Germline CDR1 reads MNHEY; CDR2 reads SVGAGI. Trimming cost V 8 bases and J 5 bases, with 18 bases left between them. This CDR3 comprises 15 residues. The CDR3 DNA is TGTGCCAGCGGAAGGAGGGGCAGCACGAATGAAAAACTGTTTTTT. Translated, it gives CASGRRGSTNEKLFF.

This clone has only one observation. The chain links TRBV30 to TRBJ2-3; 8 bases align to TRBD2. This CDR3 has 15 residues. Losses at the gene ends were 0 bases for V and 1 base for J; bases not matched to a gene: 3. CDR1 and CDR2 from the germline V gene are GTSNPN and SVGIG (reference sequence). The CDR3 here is CAWSVGAGGTDTQYF. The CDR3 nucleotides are TGTGCCTGGAGTGTAGGAGCGGGGGGCACAGATACGCAGTATTTT.

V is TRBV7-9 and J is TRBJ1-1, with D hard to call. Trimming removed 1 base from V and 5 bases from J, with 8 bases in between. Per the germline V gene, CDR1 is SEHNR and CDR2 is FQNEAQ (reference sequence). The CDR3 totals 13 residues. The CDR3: CASSLVEETEAFF. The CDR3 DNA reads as TGTGCCAGCAGCTTAGTAGAGGAAACTGAAGCTTTCTTT.

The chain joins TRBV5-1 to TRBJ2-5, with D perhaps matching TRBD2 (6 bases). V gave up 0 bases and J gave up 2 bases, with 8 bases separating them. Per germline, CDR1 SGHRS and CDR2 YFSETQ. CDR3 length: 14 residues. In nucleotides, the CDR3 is TGCGCCAGCAGCTTGGGGGCGGGACAAGAGACCCAGTACTTC. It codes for CASSLGAGQETQYF.

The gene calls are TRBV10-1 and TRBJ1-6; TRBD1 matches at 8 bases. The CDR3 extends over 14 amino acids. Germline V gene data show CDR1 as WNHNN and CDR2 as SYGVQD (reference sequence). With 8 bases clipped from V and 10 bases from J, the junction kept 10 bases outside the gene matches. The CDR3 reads CASPKDRVGSPLHF. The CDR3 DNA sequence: TGCGCCAGCCCCAAGGACAGGGTGGGCTCACCCCTCCACTTT.

The CDR3 DNA reads as TGTGCCAGCAGCGCTTCGTTGGGGACAATGGCTTTCTTT. Its protein is CASSASLGTMAFF. This sequence joins TRBV7-8 and TRBJ1-1; TRBD1 is a possible D gene (6 bases). Germline V lookup: CDR1 SGHVS, CDR2 FQNEAQ. Trimming cost V 5 bases and J 11 bases, with 18 bases left between them. This CDR3 has 13 amino acids. The variable domain in full, with the rest retrieved from reference TRBV7-8 and TRBJ1-1, is GAGVSQSPRYKVAKRGQDVALRCDPISGHVSLFWYQQALGQGPEFLTYFQNEAQLDKSGLPSDRFFAERPEGSVSTLKIQRTQQEDSAVYLCASSASLGTMAFFGQGTRLTVV.